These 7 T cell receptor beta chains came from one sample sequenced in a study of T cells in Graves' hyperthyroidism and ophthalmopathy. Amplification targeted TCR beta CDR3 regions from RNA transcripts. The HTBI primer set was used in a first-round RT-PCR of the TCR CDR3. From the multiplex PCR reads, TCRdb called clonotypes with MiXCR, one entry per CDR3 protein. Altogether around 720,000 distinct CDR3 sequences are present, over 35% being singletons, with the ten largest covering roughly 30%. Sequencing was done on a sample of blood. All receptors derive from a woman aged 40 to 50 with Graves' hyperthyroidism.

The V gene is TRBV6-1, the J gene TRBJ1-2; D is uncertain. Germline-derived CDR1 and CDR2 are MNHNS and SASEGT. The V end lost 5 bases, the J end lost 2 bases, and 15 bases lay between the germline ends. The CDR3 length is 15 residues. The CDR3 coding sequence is TGTGCCAGCAGTTCTCAGGAACCCAGAAACTATGGCTACACCTTC. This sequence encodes CASSSQEPRNYGYTF.

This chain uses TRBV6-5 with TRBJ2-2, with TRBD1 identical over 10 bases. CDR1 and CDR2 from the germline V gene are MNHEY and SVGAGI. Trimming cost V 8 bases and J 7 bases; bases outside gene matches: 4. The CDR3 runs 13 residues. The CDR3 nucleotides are TGTGCCAGCGGGACAGGGGATATCGGGGAGCTGTTTTTT. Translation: CASGTGDIGELFF.

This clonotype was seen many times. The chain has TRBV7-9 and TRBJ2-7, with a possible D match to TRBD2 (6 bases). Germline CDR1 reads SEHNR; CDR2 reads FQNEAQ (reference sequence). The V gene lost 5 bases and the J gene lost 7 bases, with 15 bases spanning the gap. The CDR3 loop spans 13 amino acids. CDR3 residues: CASSRPGAEEQYF. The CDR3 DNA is TGTGCCAGCAGCAGACCGGGAGCTGAAGAGCAGTACTTC. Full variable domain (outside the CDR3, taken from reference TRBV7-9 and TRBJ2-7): DTGVSQNPRHKITKRGQNVTFRCDPISEHNRLYWYRQTLGQGPEFLTYFQNEAQLEKSRLLSDRFSAERPKGSFSTLEIQRTEQGDSAMYLCASSRPGAEEQYFGPGTRLTVT.

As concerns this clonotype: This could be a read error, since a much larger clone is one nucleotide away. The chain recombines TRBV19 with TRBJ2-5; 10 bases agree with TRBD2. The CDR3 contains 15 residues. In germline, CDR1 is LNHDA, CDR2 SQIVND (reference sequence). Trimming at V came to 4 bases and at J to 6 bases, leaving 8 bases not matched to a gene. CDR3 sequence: CASSTSLAGQQTQYF. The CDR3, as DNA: TGTGCCAGTAGTACGTCACTAGCGGGACAACAGACCCAGTACTTC.

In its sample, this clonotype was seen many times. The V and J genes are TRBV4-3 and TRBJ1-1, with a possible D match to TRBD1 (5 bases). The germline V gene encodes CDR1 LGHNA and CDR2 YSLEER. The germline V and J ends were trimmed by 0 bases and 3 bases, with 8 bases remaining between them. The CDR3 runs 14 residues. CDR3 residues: CASSQDRGYTEAFF. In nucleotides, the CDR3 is TGCGCCAGCAGCCAAGATAGGGGTTACACTGAAGCTTTCTTT.

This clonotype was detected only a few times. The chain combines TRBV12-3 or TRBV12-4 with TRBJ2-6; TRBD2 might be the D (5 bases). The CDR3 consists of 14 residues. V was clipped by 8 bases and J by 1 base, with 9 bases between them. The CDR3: CASRWESGANVLTF. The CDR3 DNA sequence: TGTGCCAGCCGGTGGGAGTCTGGGGCCAACGTCCTGACTTTC.

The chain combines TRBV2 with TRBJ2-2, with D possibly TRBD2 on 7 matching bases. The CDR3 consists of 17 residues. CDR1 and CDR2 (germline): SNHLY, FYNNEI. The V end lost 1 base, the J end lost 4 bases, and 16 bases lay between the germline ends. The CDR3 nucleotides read TGTGCCAGCAGTGAAGTAGGACGGGGGGCCGGCACCGGGGAGCTGTTTTTT. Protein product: CASSEVGRGAGTGELFF.